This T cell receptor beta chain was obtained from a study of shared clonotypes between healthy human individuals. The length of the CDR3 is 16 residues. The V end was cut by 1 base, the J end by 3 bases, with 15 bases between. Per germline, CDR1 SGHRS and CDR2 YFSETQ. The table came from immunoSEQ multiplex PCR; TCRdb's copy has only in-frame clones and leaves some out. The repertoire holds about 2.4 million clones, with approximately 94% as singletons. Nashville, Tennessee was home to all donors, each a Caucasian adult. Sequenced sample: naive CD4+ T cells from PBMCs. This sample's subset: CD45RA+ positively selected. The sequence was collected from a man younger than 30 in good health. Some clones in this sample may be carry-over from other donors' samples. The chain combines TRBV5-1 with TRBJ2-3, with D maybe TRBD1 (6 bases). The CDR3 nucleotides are TGCGCCAGCAGCTTGAGAACAGGGAGAGTAACAGATACGCAGTATTTT. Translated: CASSLRTGRVTDTQYF.